Below are 15 T cell receptor beta chains sequenced from a single sample in a study of technical replicates of blood from several donors. Using immunoSEQ multiplex PCR, the repertoire was profiled, and TCRdb retains in-frame clones only, with some absent. This table holds 75,000 to 100,000 clones, just under 95% found once. The sample taken for sequencing was T cells isolated from PBMCs. These receptor sequences come from a human donor in good health.

The chain links TRBV5-4 to TRBJ2-3, with D tentatively TRBD2 (6 bases). The CDR3 totals 17 residues. Trimming took 4 bases from V and 1 from J, leaving 19 bases between them. In germline, CDR1 is SGHNT, CDR2 YYREEE (reference sequence). The CDR3 spells CASSLEAGSIGTDTQYF. The DNA for the CDR3 is TGTGCCAGCAGCCTGGAGGCCGGGAGTATTGGCACAGATACGCAGTATTTT.

This clone was seen only once. This sequence joins TRBV6-1 and TRBJ1-1, with TRBD1 identical over 7 bases. The CDR3 is 14 amino acids. The germline V gene encodes CDR1 MNHNS and CDR2 SASEGT. J gave up 3 bases and V 9 bases, and 10 bases lay outside the gene matches. The CDR3 is CASQAATGYTEAFF. As DNA, the CDR3 is TGTGCCAGTCAAGCAGCGACAGGGTACACTGAAGCTTTCTTT.

V and J are TRBV11-3 and TRBJ1-4, with a weak D call TRBD1 (5 bases). CDR3 length: 14 amino acids. The V gene lost 8 bases and the J gene lost 7 bases, with 17 bases spanning the gap. CDR1 and CDR2 from the germline V gene are SGHNT and YENEEA. The CDR3, as DNA: TGTGCCAGCGGGCTTGGGCAGGGCGGTGAAAAACTGTTTTTT. It encodes CASGLGQGGEKLFF.

This chain joins TRBV7-2 and TRBJ2-5; 7 positions match TRBD2. V dropped 3 bases and J dropped 7; count of bases not matched to a gene: 11. CDR3 length equals 15 residues. CDR1 and CDR2 from the germline V gene are SGHTA and FQGNSA. The CDR3 nucleotides read TGTGCCAGCAGCTTCCAAGCGGGACCCGGGGGGACCCAGTACTTC. This sequence encodes CASSFQAGPGGTQYF.

This chain joins TRBV6-1 and TRBJ1-5, with 12 bases lining up with TRBD1. CDR1 is MNHNS, CDR2 SASEGT, per germline. With 4 bases clipped from V and 0 bases from J, the junction kept 13 bases outside the gene matches. The CDR3 is made up of 20 amino acids. The CDR3: CASSASPGQGAPYSNQPQHF. The CDR3 DNA is TGTGCCAGCAGTGCTTCTCCGGGACAGGGGGCCCCTTATAGCAATCAGCCCCAGCATTTT.

The V call is TRBV7-7, the J call TRBJ2-7; D is ambiguous. In germline, CDR1 is SSHAT, CDR2 FNYEAQ (reference sequence). V lost 4 bases and J lost 7, with 8 bases in between. The CDR3 is made up of 11 amino acids. CDR3 amino acids: CASSSPPEQYF. The DNA for the CDR3 is TGTGCCAGCAGCTCCCCCCCAGAGCAGTACTTC.

CDR3 region: CASSQGILGGSAKDEQYF. CDR3 coding DNA: TGCGCCAGCAGCCAAGGCATACTAGGGGGCTCGGCAAAGGACGAGCAGTACTTC. The chain uses TRBV4-1 and TRBJ2-7; 7 nucleotides match TRBD1. CDR3 length equals 18 residues. Germline V lookup: CDR1 MGHRA, CDR2 YSYEKL. V lost 1 base and J lost 5; bases outside the gene matches: 17.

The chain uses TRBV27 and TRBJ2-7; the match to TRBD1 covers 8 bases. The CDR3 totals 13 residues. Germline V CDR1 and CDR2: MNHEY, SMNVEV (reference sequence). Germline trimming cut 8 bases from V and 4 bases from J; bases unmatched to any gene: 7. CDR3 loop: CASRQGYRYEQYF. As DNA, the CDR3 is TGTGCCAGCCGACAGGGGTATCGATACGAGCAGTACTTC.

The chain employs TRBV7-9 and TRBJ2-1; 9 nucleotides line up with TRBD2. CDR3 length: 16 residues. The V and J ends lost 6 bases and 9 bases, in that order; junction bases with no gene match: 15. Germline V gene lookup returns CDR1 SEHNR and CDR2 FQNEAQ (reference sequence). DNA for the CDR3: TGTGCCAGCAGACCACGGCGCGGGGGGGTTTCGAGTGAGCAGTTCTTC. Amino acids: CASRPRRGGVSSEQFF.

CDR3 sequence: CASGLALTGQRLAGDNEQFF. CDR3 coding DNA: TGTGCTAGTGGTTTGGCCCTGACAGGGCAAAGGCTAGCGGGGGACAATGAGCAGTTCTTC. The chain carries TRBV12-5 and TRBJ2-1; 10 nucleotides match TRBD2. The trim removed 1 base at V and 5 bases at J, leaving 17 bases unmatched. Per germline, CDR1 LGHNT and CDR2 FRNRAP. This CDR3 has 20 amino acids.

The chain is built from TRBV25-1 and TRBJ2-3, with D possibly TRBD1 on 6 matching bases. V lost 4 bases and J lost 6, with 20 bases in between. This CDR3 is built from 16 residues. Germline CDR1 and CDR2: MGHDK and SYGVNS. CDR3 in DNA: TGTGCCAGCAGTGCCCACGGGACAAACACGCGGGATACGCAGTATTTT. Translating it yields CASSAHGTNTRDTQYF.

The chain recombines TRBV5-1 with TRBJ1-4; 7 nucleotides agree with TRBD1. This CDR3 is 16 amino acids long. V shed 0 bases and J 5 bases; nucleotides not matched to a gene: 7. Germline-derived CDR1 and CDR2 are SGHRS and YFSETQ. The CDR3 coding sequence is TGCGCCAGCAGCTTGGTTCCGACAGGGACAAATGAAAAACTGTTTTTT. The encoded protein is CASSLVPTGTNEKLFF.

The sample holds one count of this clone. The CDR3 DNA reads TGTGCCAGTATGAAAGGGGTTTACGAGCAGTACTTC. Translated, it gives CASMKGVYEQYF. The rearrangement joins TRBV7-9 to TRBJ2-7; tentative D call: TRBD1 (5 bases). The CDR3 loop spans 12 amino acids. Germline V gives CDR1 SEHNR, CDR2 FQNEAQ (reference sequence). Trimming removed 9 bases at V and 4 bases at J, with 13 bases between.

The chain has TRBV18 and TRBJ1-5; TRBD1 is a possible D gene (6 bases). Looked up from germline, CDR1 is KGHSH and CDR2 is LQKENI. The CDR3 is 16 amino acids. V lost 0 bases, J lost 5 bases, and 14 bases lay in between. CDR3 nucleotide sequence: TGTGCCAGCTCACCACCCTCACAGGGAATTCATCAGCCCCAGCATTTT. Residues: CASSPPSQGIHQPQHF.

The CDR3 DNA sequence: TGTGCCAGCAGCTACGGGGTTAACTATGGCTACACCTTC. Translation: CASSYGVNYGYTF. This sequence joins TRBV7-6 and TRBJ1-2; D uncertain. The CDR3 loop spans 13 amino acids. Germline V lookup: CDR1 SGHVS, CDR2 FNYEAQ. Between the trimmed V and J ends, which lost 4 bases and 1 base, there was a span of 7 bases.